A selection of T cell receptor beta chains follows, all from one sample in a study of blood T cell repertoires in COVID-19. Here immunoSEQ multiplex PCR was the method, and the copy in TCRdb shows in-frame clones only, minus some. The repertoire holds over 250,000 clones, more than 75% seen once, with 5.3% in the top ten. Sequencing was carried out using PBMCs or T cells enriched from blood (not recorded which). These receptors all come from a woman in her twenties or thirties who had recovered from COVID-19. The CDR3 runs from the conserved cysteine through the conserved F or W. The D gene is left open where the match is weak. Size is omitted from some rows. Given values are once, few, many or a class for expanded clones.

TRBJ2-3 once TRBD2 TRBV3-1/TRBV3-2 CASSLRLAGVADTQYF TGTGCCAGCAGCCTTCGACTAGCGGGGGTGGCAGATACGCAGTATTTT
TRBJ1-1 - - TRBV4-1 CASSQEFPRGYTEAFF TGCGCCAGCAGCCAAGAGTTTCCCCGAGGATACACTGAAGCTTTCTTT
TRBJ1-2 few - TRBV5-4 CASSPGGMDGGYTF TGTGCCAGCAGCCCCGGGGGGATGGATGGAGGCTACACCTTC
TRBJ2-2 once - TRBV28 CASLPFQLNTGELFF TGTGCCAGCCTGCCTTTTCAGTTGAACACCGGGGAGCTGTTTTTT
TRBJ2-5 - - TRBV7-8 CASSLGRRVETQYF TGTGCCAGCAGCTTAGGGCGCAGGGTTGAGACCCAGTACTTC
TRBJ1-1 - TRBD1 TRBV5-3 CARSADRVRNTEAFF TGTGCCAGAAGCGCAGACAGGGTGAGGAACACTGAAGCTTTCTTT
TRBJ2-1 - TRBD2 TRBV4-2 CASSQDPGTSGGPYNEQFF TGTGCCAGCAGCCAAGATCCCGGGACTAGCGGGGGACCCTACAATGAGCAGTTCTTC
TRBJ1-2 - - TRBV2 CASTGYGYGYTF TGTGCCAGCACGGGGTACGGCTATGGCTACACCTTC
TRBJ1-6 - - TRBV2 CASSAVQGIRSPLHF TGTGCCAGCAGTGCTGTACAGGGAATCCGTTCACCCCTCCACTTT
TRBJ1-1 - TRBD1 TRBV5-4 CASSPTGTENTEAFF TGTGCCAGCAGCCCAACCGGGACAGAGAACACTGAAGCTTTCTTT
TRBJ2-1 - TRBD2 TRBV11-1 CASSSPGTSGYNEQFF TGTGCCAGCAGCTCCCCCGGGACTAGCGGCTACAATGAGCAGTTCTTC
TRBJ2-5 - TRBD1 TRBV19 CASSQGDSGKTQYF TGTGCCAGTAGTCAAGGGGACAGTGGAAAGACCCAGTACTTC
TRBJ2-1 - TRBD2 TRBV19 CASSIEKVWTSGDNEQFF TGTGCCAGTAGTATAGAGAAGGTCTGGACTAGCGGTGACAATGAGCAGTTCTTC
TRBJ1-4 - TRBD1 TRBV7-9 CASSPRRDSPSEKLFF TGTGCCAGCAGCCCTAGAAGGGACAGCCCCTCCGAAAAACTGTTTTTT
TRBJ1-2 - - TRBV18 CASSPASRAVGGYTF TGTGCCAGCTCACCCGCGTCGCGGGCAGTTGGGGGCTACACCTTC
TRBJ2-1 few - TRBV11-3 CASSPRLGFGSYNEQFF TGTGCCAGCAGCCCTCGGCTAGGATTCGGTTCTTACAATGAGCAGTTCTTC
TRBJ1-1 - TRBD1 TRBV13 CATRGQGTEAFF TGTGCCACCAGGGGGCAGGGCACTGAAGCTTTCTTT
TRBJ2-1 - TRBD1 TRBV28 CASRGDRGLVYNEQFF TGTGCCAGCAGGGGGGACAGGGGGTTGGTTTACAATGAGCAGTTCTTC
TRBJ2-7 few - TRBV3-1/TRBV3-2 CASSPLTGGAAEQYF TGTGCCAGCAGCCCACTTACTGGGGGGGCGGCCGAGCAGTACTTC
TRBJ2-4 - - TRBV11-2 CASSPSRGSSAKNIQYF TGTGCCAGCAGCCCTAGTAGGGGGAGTAGCGCCAAAAACATTCAGTACTTC
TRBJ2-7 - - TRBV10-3 CATGTLDVYEQYF TGTGCAACCGGGACTCTAGACGTCTACGAGCAGTACTTC
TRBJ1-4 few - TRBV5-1 CASSLAWGSDEKLFF TGCGCCAGCAGCTTGGCTTGGGGCTCGGATGAAAAACTGTTTTTT
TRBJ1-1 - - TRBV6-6 CASGQPYANTEAFF TGTGCCAGCGGCCAACCTTATGCGAACACTGAAGCTTTCTTT
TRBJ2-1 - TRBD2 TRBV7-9 CASSLEGAGGSSYNEQFF TGTGCCAGCAGCTTAGAGGGAGCGGGGGGCTCCTCCTACAATGAGCAGTTCTTC
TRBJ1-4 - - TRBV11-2 CASSSPLDFRAEKLFF TGTGCCAGCAGCTCACCGCTGGATTTCAGGGCCGAAAAACTGTTTTTT
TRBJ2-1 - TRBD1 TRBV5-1 CASSSGGRSSPGTGTYNEQFF TGCGCCAGCAGCTCCGGCGGCCGATCTTCACCCGGGACAGGGACCTACAATGAGCAGTTCTTC
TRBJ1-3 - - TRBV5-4 CASSWGRDSGNTIYF TGTGCCAGCAGCTGGGGCAGGGACTCTGGAAACACCATATATTTT
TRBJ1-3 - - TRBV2 CASSEASDRPGSGNTIYF TGTGCCAGCAGTGAAGCGTCGGACAGACCCGGCTCTGGAAACACCATATATTTT
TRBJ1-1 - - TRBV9 CASSVVPGGGWMNTEAFF TGTGCCAGCAGCGTAGTTCCGGGGGGCGGGTGGATGAACACTGAAGCTTTCTTT
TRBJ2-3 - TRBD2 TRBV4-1 CASRIGTSGGDPTDTQYF TGCGCCAGCAGAATCGGGACTAGCGGGGGGGATCCCACAGATACGCAGTATTTT
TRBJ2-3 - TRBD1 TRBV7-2 CASSTPGQGIDTQYF TGTGCCAGCAGCACCCCGGGACAGGGTATAGATACGCAGTATTTT
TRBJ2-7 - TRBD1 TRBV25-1 CASTLMGTGGLYEQYF TGTGCCAGCACTCTAATGGGGACAGGGGGCTTGTACGAGCAGTACTTC
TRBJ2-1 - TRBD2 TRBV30 CAWSVRSGGQFF TGTGCCTGGAGTGTACGGAGCGGGGGGCAGTTCTTC
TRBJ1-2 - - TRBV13 CASSFSGGLGYGYTF TGTGCCAGCAGCTTCAGCGGGGGGCTAGGGTATGGCTACACCTTC
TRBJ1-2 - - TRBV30 CAWSPRNYGYTF TGTGCCTGGAGCCCCCGGAACTATGGCTACACCTTC
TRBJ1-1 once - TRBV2 CASRGAEAFF TGTGCCAGCAGGGGCGCTGAAGCTTTCTTT
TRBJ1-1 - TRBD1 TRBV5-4 CASGRQGARMSEAFF TGTGCCAGCGGACGACAGGGGGCGCGAATGAGTGAAGCTTTCTTT
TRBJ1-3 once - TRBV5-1 CASSLDATGNTIYF TGCGCCAGCAGCTTGGACGCGACAGGAAACACCATATATTTT
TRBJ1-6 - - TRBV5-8 CASSFRGGRNSPLHF TGTGCCAGCAGCTTTCGAGGGGGAAGGAATTCACCCCTCCACTTT
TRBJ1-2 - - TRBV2 CASSVVRIGYTF TGTGCCAGCAGTGTGGTCAGGATCGGCTACACCTTC
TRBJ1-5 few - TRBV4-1 CASSPLGGGVQPQHF TGCGCCAGCAGCCCCCTGGGGGGAGGTGTTCAGCCCCAGCATTTT
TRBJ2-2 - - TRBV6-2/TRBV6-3 CASSPGTNTGELFF TGTGCCAGCAGCCCCGGGACTAACACCGGGGAGCTGTTTTTT
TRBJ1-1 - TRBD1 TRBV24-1 CATSTGKSTEAFF TGTGCCACCTCGACAGGGAAGAGCACTGAAGCTTTCTTT